Sequencing of this TCR beta chain was carried out in a study of blood T cell repertoires in COVID-19. TCRdb's copy holds only in-frame clones and misses some; the assay was immunoSEQ multiplex PCR. This table holds roughly 300,000 clones, approximately 91% found once. This sequence originates from a woman between 35 and 50 years old with acute COVID-19. The sample was PBMCs or T cells enriched from blood (not recorded which).

The CDR3 nucleotides read TGCGCCAGCAGCCGTTCCCCGGGACAGAGCTACGAGCAGTACTTC. Its protein product is CASSRSPGQSYEQYF. The V gene is TRBV5-1, the J gene TRBJ2-7; 7 bases are a match to TRBD1. The length of the CDR3 is 15 residues. V lost 4 bases to trimming and J lost 3 bases; unmatched junction nucleotides: 10. Looked up from germline, CDR1 is SGHRS and CDR2 is YFSETQ.